This T cell receptor beta chain came from a study of spatial heterogeneity in lung cancer. Notes on the study in general: Expanded alpha and beta TCR counts within tumors tracked tumor mutation counts.

Germline CDR1 is MDHEN and CDR2 is SYDVKM. The length of the CDR3 is 13 residues. The ends were cut back, 3 bases at V and 6 bases at J, with 9 bases in the middle. Every individual TCR cDNA molecule carried its own unique molecular identifier, which allowed correction of PCR and sequencing errors. TCRdb reprocessed the 5' RACE reads via MiXCR and lists one record per CDR3 protein. Of around 100,000 distinct CDR3 sequences listed, 3.5% to 5% are singletons. This clonotype was counted only a few times. As yet, its antigen is unknown. Time point indicated: sample taken at primary tumor resection. Sample: lung tumor tissue, taken at surgery. The sequence was obtained from a male donor with early-stage non-small cell lung cancer. This sequence joins TRBV28 and TRBJ2-1, with D perhaps TRBD1 (6 bases). CDR3: CASSFGGLNEQFF. CDR3 nucleotides: TGTGCCAGCAGTTTTGGGGGCCTCAATGAGCAGTTCTTC.